Listed below are T cell receptor beta chains from one sample, sequenced in a study of T cell changes during pregnancy in multiple sclerosis. Sequenced by immunoSEQ multiplex PCR; TCRdb stores in-frame clones only, minus some. Among fewer than 90,000 clones listed, around 93% were seen once. The sequences come from peripheral blood, collected in the third trimester of pregnancy. All receptors come from a female donor in good health, enrolled as a control in a pregnancy study. Each CDR3 is given with its conserved first and last residue. The D gene is left open where the match is weak. Size is stated for part of the rows, as once, few or many counts, or as a class when the clone is expanded.

size | D | J | V | DNA | CDR3
NA | NA | TRBJ2-3 | TRBV5-1 | TGCGCCAGCAGCTTGGGACAGGACACAGATACGCAGTATTTT | CASSLGQDTDTQYF
NA | TRBD1 | TRBJ2-3 | TRBV2 | TGTGCCAGCGCCCCCCTCCGGGACAGGGGGCGCGAAGATACGCAGTATTTT | CASAPLRDRGREDTQYF
NA | NA | TRBJ2-7 | TRBV4-1 | TGCGCCAGCAGCCCCCGAGGGGCAGGGGTGTTAGTCGACGAGCAGTACTTC | CASSPRGAGVLVDEQYF
NA | NA | TRBJ2-7 | TRBV28 | TGTGCCACGGCGAGGACTCCGACCTACGAGCAGTACTTC | CATARTPTYEQYF
NA | TRBD1 | TRBJ1-4 | TRBV6-5 | TGTGCCAGCAGTAGGACAGGGTTGGATGAAAAACTGTTTTTT | CASSRTGLDEKLFF
NA | TRBD2 | TRBJ2-1 | TRBV11-2 | TGTGCCAGCAGCCCCGGACTAGCGGACTCCTACAATGAGCAGTTCTTC | CASSPGLADSYNEQFF
NA | NA | TRBJ2-2 | TRBV5-1 | TGCGCCAGCAGCCCGCTGGGACACCGCCCGGGGACCGGGGAGCTGTTTTTT | CASSPLGHRPGTGELFF
NA | TRBD2 | TRBJ2-3 | TRBV5-1 | TGCGCCAGCAGAAGCGGGAGTAGGACAGATACGCAGTATTTT | CASRSGSRTDTQYF
NA | NA | TRBJ2-2 | TRBV14 | TGTGCCAGCAGCCAAGTCCTTATAGCGGAACTACCGAACACCGGGGAGCTGTTTTTT | CASSQVLIAELPNTGELFF
NA | TRBD2 | TRBJ2-2 | TRBV5-5 | TGTGCCAGCAGCTTGTTAACTAGCGGGACCGGGGAGCTGTTTTTT | CASSLLTSGTGELFF
few | TRBD1 | TRBJ1-1 | TRBV9 | TGTGCCAGCAGCGTTCAGGGGGCCCCTGAAGCTTTCTTT | CASSVQGAPEAFF
NA | TRBD2 | TRBJ2-7 | TRBV13 | TGTGCCAGCAGCTGGCCCCAAGGACTAGCGGGAGTCGAGCAGTACTTC | CASSWPQGLAGVEQYF
NA | NA | TRBJ2-2 | TRBV4-1 | TGCGCCAGCAGCCACGCAGGGAACACCGGGGAGCTGTTTTTT | CASSHAGNTGELFF
NA | NA | TRBJ2-2 | TRBV5-1 | TGCGCCAGCAGATGGGGCAGGGCAACCGGGGAGCTGTTTTTT | CASRWGRATGELFF
NA | TRBD1 | TRBJ2-7 | TRBV2 | TGTGCCAGCAGCTACGACAGGGTGGCCTCCTACGAGCAGTACTTC | CASSYDRVASYEQYF
NA | TRBD2 | TRBJ2-1 | TRBV7-9 | TGTGCCAGCAGCTCAGTCCGGCCCCTTACTAGCGGGAGCTACAATGAGCAGTTCTTC | CASSSVRPLTSGSYNEQFF
NA | TRBD2 | TRBJ2-7 | TRBV10-3 | TGTGCCACCCTCAGGAGCGGGAGCTACGAGCAGTACTTC | CATLRSGSYEQYF
NA | TRBD1 | TRBJ1-3 | TRBV2 | TGTGCCAGCAGTAGTTATCCCAGGGGGCCAGGAAACACCATATATTTT | CASSSYPRGPGNTIYF
NA | NA | TRBJ2-5 | TRBV21-1 | TGTGCCAGCAGCATGGGACAGGGGGTCACCCCGAAAGAGACCCAGTACTTC | CASSMGQGVTPKETQYF
NA | TRBD1 | TRBJ2-7 | TRBV6-1 | TGTGCCAGCTCCAGGACAGGGGAGGCCTACGAGCAGTACTTC | CASSRTGEAYEQYF
NA | TRBD2 | TRBJ2-1 | TRBV7-2 | TGTGCCAGCAGCAGTCGGACTAGCGGGAGCTCCTACAATGAGCAGTTCTTC | CASSSRTSGSSYNEQFF
NA | NA | TRBJ2-5 | TRBV29-1 | TGCAGCGTGGACAACGGGCCTTTCCAAGAGACCCAGTACTTC | CSVDNGPFQETQYF
NA | NA | TRBJ2-2 | TRBV6-6 | TGTGCCAGCAGTTACTCGAAACGGGGGACCGGGGAGCTGTTTTTT | CASSYSKRGTGELFF
NA | TRBD2 | TRBJ2-1 | TRBV5-1 | TGCGCCAGCAGCTTGGACGCTATAAGCGGGACCATACGCAATGAGCAGTTCTTC | CASSLDAISGTIRNEQFF
NA | NA | TRBJ2-7 | TRBV27 | TGTGCCAGCAGTTCCACGTGGCAGGCTACCTACGAGCAGTACTTC | CASSSTWQATYEQYF
NA | TRBD1 | TRBJ2-5 | TRBV6-6 | TGTGCCAGCAGTTACCACAGGGGGATGGAGACCCAGTACTTC | CASSYHRGMETQYF
NA | NA | TRBJ1-4 | TRBV27 | TGTGCCCTCCTACTACATGAAGGAGGGAATGAAAAACTGTTTTTT | CALLLHEGGNEKLFF
NA | NA | TRBJ2-2 | TRBV6-1 | TGTGCCAGCAGTGACAGGGACACCGGGGAGCTGTTTTTT | CASSDRDTGELFF
NA | NA | TRBJ2-5 | TRBV7-8 | TGTGCCAGCAGCTTAACGGTTTGGGAGACCCAGTACTTC | CASSLTVWETQYF
NA | NA | TRBJ2-3 | TRBV9 | TGTGCCAGCAGCGTAGGGGCCCTGAATACGCAGTATTTT | CASSVGALNTQYF
NA | NA | TRBJ2-3 | TRBV6-4 | TGTGCCAGCAGTGAATATATGCCCACCGGAGGATTCACAGATACGCAGTATTTT | CASSEYMPTGGFTDTQYF
NA | TRBD1 | TRBJ1-3 | TRBV2 | TGTGCCAGCAGCGACTCGGGACAGCGATCTGGAAACACCATATATTTT | CASSDSGQRSGNTIYF
NA | NA | TRBJ2-7 | TRBV5-1 | TGCGCCAGCAGCTGGGAAGACAGCTACGAGCAGTACTTC | CASSWEDSYEQYF
NA | NA | TRBJ2-3 | TRBV5-1 | TGCGCCAGCAGCACCGGGACTAGCACAGATACGCAGTATTTT | CASSTGTSTDTQYF
NA | TRBD2 | TRBJ2-7 | TRBV7-9 | TGTGCCAGCAGCTCTCGTTATAGCGGGAGGGAACCCTACGAGCAGTACTTC | CASSSRYSGREPYEQYF
once | NA | TRBJ2-2 | TRBV25-1 | TGTGCCAGCAGTAACAGCGGAGGCACCGGGGAGCTGTTTTTT | CASSNSGGTGELFF
NA | TRBD1 | TRBJ1-1 | TRBV6-1 | TGTGCCAGCAGTGCAACAGGGGCGATTGAAGCTTTCTTT | CASSATGAIEAFF
NA | NA | TRBJ2-2 | TRBV29-1 | TGCAGCGTCCTTTGGGGAGCGAACACCGGGGAGCTGTTTTTT | CSVLWGANTGELFF
NA | NA | TRBJ2-5 | TRBV7-9 | TGTGCCAGCAGCTTAGACACGACAGAACAAGAGACCCAGTACTTC | CASSLDTTEQETQYF
NA | NA | TRBJ2-3 | TRBV10-3 | TGTGCCATCAGTGAGTCTTGGGGGGACGCAACAGATACGCAGTATTTT | CAISESWGDATDTQYF
NA | TRBD2 | TRBJ2-7 | TRBV27 | TGTGCCAGCAGTTTAGGGGCTAGCGGGATTTACGAGCAGTACTTC | CASSLGASGIYEQYF
once | NA | TRBJ1-3 | TRBV28 | TGTGCCAGCAGTTTATTAGGGCAGGAGGGCTCTGGAAACACCATATATTTT | CASSLLGQEGSGNTIYF
NA | NA | TRBJ2-7 | TRBV28 | TGTGCCAGCAGGGGGAGCGTTAGTCCCTCCGAGCAGTACTTC | CASRGSVSPSEQYF
once | TRBD2 | TRBJ2-1 | TRBV4-2 | TGTGCCAGCAGCCAAGAGGTCGGACTAGAGATCTACAATGAGCAGTTCTTC | CASSQEVGLEIYNEQFF
NA | TRBD1 | TRBJ2-1 | TRBV6-1 | TGTGCCAGCAGCCCACAGGGGTCCTACAATGAGCAGTTCTTC | CASSPQGSYNEQFF
NA | TRBD1 | TRBJ2-2 | TRBV28 | TGTGCCAGCAGCCTTGGACAGGTCACCGGGGAGCTGTTTTTT | CASSLGQVTGELFF
NA | TRBD2 | TRBJ2-7 | TRBV28 | TGTGCCAGCAGCCACCCAGGGACTAGCTGGGAGCAGTACTTC | CASSHPGTSWEQYF
NA | TRBD2 | TRBJ2-1 | TRBV4-1 | TGCGCCAGCAGCCGAGGGGAGGGGACCCTTCTAGGCGAGCAGTTCTTC | CASSRGEGTLLGEQFF
NA | TRBD1 | TRBJ2-5 | TRBV5-1 | TGCGCCAGCAGCCAGAGGACAGGGGGAAGGCAAGAGACCCAGTACTTC | CASSQRTGGRQETQYF
NA | NA | TRBJ2-7 | TRBV6-6 | TGTGCCAGCAGTTACGTGAGGACAAAAACCTACGAGCAGTACTTC | CASSYVRTKTYEQYF